This T cell receptor beta chain was found in a study of blood T cell repertoires in COVID-19. The wider study: Some COVID-19 samples were acute and others convalescent; all came from the United States, Italy and Spain.

CDR1 is SGHTA, CDR2 FQGTGA, per germline. This CDR3 has 13 amino acids. V was pared by 1 base and J by 7 bases, with 8 bases between. Original methodology: How many nucleated cells were present was estimated from reference gene primer amplification. Clones were read by immunoSEQ multiplex PCR, and TCRdb kept only the in-frame ones, dropping some. V, J and clone size reflect that table, while D and trimming were determined from the DNA. The sample has around 260,000 clones, approximately 81% seen once. This clone was counted only a few times. Sample: peripheral blood. The sequence was obtained from a man in his sixties with acute or convalescent COVID-19. The chain is built from TRBV7-3 and TRBJ2-1; weak D call: TRBD1 (6 bases). CDR3 residues: CASSLMRGNEQFF. The CDR3 nucleotides read TGTGCCAGCAGCTTAATGAGGGGGAATGAGCAGTTCTTC.